This entry concerns a single TCR beta chain. Its cognate antigen has yet to be identified. No per-base quality is available; no much larger clone lies one base away. Each collaborating institution followed its own protocols to collect whole blood in K2EDTA tubes. For TCRbeta analysis, collaborator samples were shipped as frozen whole blood, as isolated PBMCs, or as DNA extracted from either sample type. The CDR1 and CDR2 encoded by the germline V gene are LGHNA and YSLEER. Its CDR3 holds 16 amino acids, cysteine through phenylalanine. Solely the CDR3 DNA is kept, with 48 bases framed from the first base. For this chain, trimming is 0 bases at the V end and 6 bases at the J end, and the number of junction bases without a gene match is 6. The sample is drawn from a study of blood T cell repertoires in COVID-19 (TCRdb year 2020). With regard to the full study: The collaborator samples originated in the United States, Italy and Spain and spanned the acute and convalescent phases of COVID-19. The prospective study material was composed of cDNA or gDNA derived from T cells, B-cell-depleted T cells, or PBMCs. The dataset comprised deeply sampled blood TCRbeta repertoires from subjects exposed to, actively infected with, or recovered from COVID-19. The repertoires were released in a freely available public database intended as a resource for research on the immune response to SARS-CoV-2. Samples came from the ongoing ImmuneRACE study (first 160 participants) plus 1,254 subjects from 6 global collaborators. Sample metadata almost always included a de-identified subject ID, COVID-19 status, age in years and sex. Where available, HLA class I and class II types were obtained from metadata supplied by the sample provider rather than from assay-based typing.

What the work shows at the level of the full study, not this receptor alone: The amount of clinical and demographic metadata varied by source and participant and was provided uncurated.

TCRbeta CDR3 regions were amplified from genomic DNA using the immunoSEQ Assay, a bias-controlled multiplex PCR. The authors' pipeline ran thus. Nucleated cell counts per sample were estimated from amplification of reference gene primers within the assay. To quantify the absolute abundance of each unique TCRbeta CDR3 rearrangement, sequence reads were collapsed and filtered. For each sample, productive Simpson clonality was calculated as the square root of Simpson's diversity index across productive rearrangements. TCRdb limited this immuneACCESS table to in-frame rearrangements with V and J called. A share of clones is missing; checked studies link under half to unresolved V genes, and the rest is unexplained. D and trimming come from the DNA, and the V and J calls and clone size come from that table. In all, the sample holds fewer than 110,000 clones, and 91% of those were seen once. The ten top clones hold 15% to 20% of the sample.

Sequencing was performed on peripheral blood. This chain joins TRBV4-3 to TRBJ2-1, with 9 central nucleotides matching TRBD1. The clonotype originates from a man aged 45-65 years with acute or convalescent COVID-19. The CDR3 amino acid sequence is: CASSQDGTGPLNEQFF. At the DNA level, the sequence is TGCGCCAGCAGCCAAGATGGGACAGGGCCCCTCAATGAGCAGTTCTTC.